This T cell receptor (beta chain) comes out of a study of T cell responses to AZD1222 COVID-19 vaccine. The method was immunoSEQ multiplex PCR; TCRdb's version includes in-frame clones alone and lacks a portion of them. Of some 100,000 clones listed, about 90% were seen once; the top ten hold approximately 7.9%. The V gene's germline CDR1 is SGHTA and CDR2 FQGNSA. The ends were cut back, 6 bases at V and 2 bases at J, with 11 bases in the middle. The CDR3 covers 14 residues. The sequences come from peripheral blood, collected on day 0 of AZD1222 vaccination. V gene TRBV7-2 combines with J gene TRBJ1-5; D call uncertain. This clonotype was sampled from an adult in good health. The CDR3 sequence is CASSQGRGNQPQHF. In nucleotides, the CDR3 is TGTGCCAGCAGTCAAGGAAGGGGCAATCAGCCCCAGCATTTT. The whole variable domain, remainder taken from reference TRBV7-2 and TRBJ1-5, is GAGVSQSPSNKVTEKGKDVELRCDPISGHTALYWYRQSLGQGLEFLIYFQGNSAPDKSGLPSDRFSAERTGGSVSTLTIQRTQQEDSAVYLCASSQGRGNQPQHFGDGTRLSIL.